This is a list of T cell receptor beta chains from one sample in a study of vaccination effects on CD4 cells after COVID-19. Their antigens are not known. Assay: immunoSEQ multiplex PCR; the TCRdb copy retains only in-frame clones and omits some. The repertoire holds roughly 52,000 clones, with 55% to 75% as singletons. This sample comprised CD4+ T cells from PBMCs cultured with SARS-CoV-2 spike peptides, obtained before COVID-19 vaccination. These TCRs come from a human donor who received a COVID-19 vaccine. CDR3s include the opening cysteine and the closing phenylalanine or tryptophan. Each record gives: J gene, clone size, V gene, D gene, CDR3 protein, CDR3 DNA. D genes are given only for firm matches. The listing skips clone size in some rows; elsewhere it reads once, few, many or a size class.

j_gene: TRBJ2-5; abundance: NA; v_gene: TRBV7-9; d_gene: NA; CDR3aa: CASSFQGPETQYF; CDR3nt: TGTGCCAGCAGCTTCCAGGGGCCAGAGACCCAGTACTTC
j_gene: TRBJ2-1; abundance: NA; v_gene: TRBV5-4; d_gene: NA; CDR3aa: CASSLEGGGYNEQFF; CDR3nt: TGTGCCAGCAGCTTGGAAGGGGGAGGTTACAATGAGCAGTTCTTC
j_gene: TRBJ1-2; abundance: NA; v_gene: TRBV30; d_gene: NA; CDR3aa: CAWSVDRGRIYGYTF; CDR3nt: TGTGCCTGGAGTGTAGATAGGGGACGGATCTATGGCTACACCTTC
j_gene: TRBJ1-1; abundance: few; v_gene: TRBV6-2/TRBV6-3; d_gene: NA; CDR3aa: CASSYRGPMNTEAFF; CDR3nt: TGTGCCAGCAGTTACAGGGGTCCCATGAACACTGAAGCTTTCTTT
j_gene: TRBJ2-1; abundance: NA; v_gene: TRBV28; d_gene: NA; CDR3aa: CASGELSPGEQFF; CDR3nt: TGTGCCAGCGGGGAACTCAGCCCCGGTGAGCAGTTCTTC
j_gene: TRBJ2-1; abundance: NA; v_gene: TRBV4-1; d_gene: TRBD1; CDR3aa: CASKALGQGSIEQFF; CDR3nt: TGCGCCAGCAAAGCACTGGGACAGGGCTCCATCGAGCAGTTCTTC
j_gene: TRBJ1-2; abundance: NA; v_gene: TRBV29-1; d_gene: NA; CDR3aa: CSEYDRNYGYTF; CDR3nt: TGCAGCGAGTACGACCGGAACTATGGCTACACCTTC
j_gene: TRBJ2-1; abundance: NA; v_gene: TRBV4-1; d_gene: TRBD2; CDR3aa: CASSQATSGGLYNEQFF; CDR3nt: TGCGCCAGCAGCCAAGCGACCAGCGGGGGGCTATACAATGAGCAGTTCTTC
j_gene: TRBJ2-3; abundance: NA; v_gene: TRBV3-1/TRBV3-2; d_gene: NA; CDR3aa: CASSLRGTDTQYF; CDR3nt: TGTGCCAGCAGCCTTAGGGGCACAGATACGCAGTATTTT
j_gene: TRBJ1-1; abundance: NA; v_gene: TRBV3-1/TRBV3-2; d_gene: TRBD1; CDR3aa: CASSQSGTGVTEAFF; CDR3nt: TGTGCCAGCAGCCAATCCGGGACAGGGGTCACTGAAGCTTTCTTT
j_gene: TRBJ2-2; abundance: NA; v_gene: TRBV9; d_gene: NA; CDR3aa: CASSVAGVATGELFF; CDR3nt: TGTGCCAGCAGCGTAGCGGGGGTCGCCACCGGGGAGCTGTTTTTT
j_gene: TRBJ1-2; abundance: NA; v_gene: TRBV7-3; d_gene: NA; CDR3aa: CASSPLPGQYGYTF; CDR3nt: TGTGCCAGCAGCCCCCTTCCAGGACAATATGGCTACACCTTC
j_gene: TRBJ2-1; abundance: NA; v_gene: TRBV7-9; d_gene: NA; CDR3aa: CASSLAPGLYNEQFF; CDR3nt: TGTGCCAGCAGCTTAGCTCCGGGACTCTACAATGAGCAGTTCTTC
j_gene: TRBJ1-5; abundance: few; v_gene: TRBV6-2/TRBV6-3; d_gene: TRBD1; CDR3aa: CASSSEWHTGGNQPQHF; CDR3nt: TGTGCCAGCAGTTCCGAGTGGCACACAGGGGGTAATCAGCCCCAGCATTTT
j_gene: TRBJ2-7; abundance: NA; v_gene: TRBV6-5; d_gene: NA; CDR3aa: CASSYRDGISYEQYF; CDR3nt: TGTGCCAGCAGTTACCGGGACGGAATATCCTACGAGCAGTACTTC
j_gene: TRBJ2-7; abundance: few; v_gene: TRBV6-4; d_gene: NA; CDR3aa: CASSAGPSNYYEQYF; CDR3nt: TGTGCCAGCAGTGCGGGACCTTCGAATTACTACGAGCAGTACTTC
j_gene: TRBJ1-2; abundance: NA; v_gene: TRBV6-5; d_gene: TRBD1; CDR3aa: CASSSGGFYGYTF; CDR3nt: TGTGCCAGCAGTTCAGGGGGGTTCTATGGCTACACCTTC
j_gene: TRBJ2-5; abundance: NA; v_gene: TRBV4-2; d_gene: NA; CDR3aa: CASRDSGTSPQETQYF; CDR3nt: TGTGCCAGCAGGGATTCCGGGACGTCCCCGCAAGAGACCCAGTACTTC
j_gene: TRBJ1-5; abundance: NA; v_gene: TRBV6-6; d_gene: NA; CDR3aa: CASSYWPANQPQHF; CDR3nt: TGTGCCAGCAGTTACTGGCCCGCAAATCAGCCCCAGCATTTT
j_gene: TRBJ2-5; abundance: NA; v_gene: TRBV2; d_gene: NA; CDR3aa: CASSWDFQETQYF; CDR3nt: TGTGCCAGCAGTTGGGACTTTCAAGAGACCCAGTACTTC
j_gene: TRBJ1-1; abundance: NA; v_gene: TRBV30; d_gene: NA; CDR3aa: CAWGRDEAFF; CDR3nt: TGTGCCTGGGGACGAGATGAAGCTTTCTTT
j_gene: TRBJ1-6; abundance: few; v_gene: TRBV27; d_gene: NA; CDR3aa: CASSREGPAREWNSPLHF; CDR3nt: TGTGCCAGCAGTCGGGAGGGACCGGCGAGGGAATGGAATTCACCCCTCCACTTT
j_gene: TRBJ1-6; abundance: once; v_gene: TRBV12-5; d_gene: NA; CDR3aa: CASAGGQGGPYNSPLHF; CDR3nt: TGTGCTAGTGCCGGGGGGCAGGGCGGCCCCTATAATTCACCCCTCCACTTT
j_gene: TRBJ2-5; abundance: NA; v_gene: TRBV18; d_gene: NA; CDR3aa: CASSGKKETQYF; CDR3nt: TGTGCCAGCTCAGGGAAAAAAGAGACCCAGTACTTC
j_gene: TRBJ1-4; abundance: NA; v_gene: TRBV19; d_gene: NA; CDR3aa: CASRMDGNEKLFF; CDR3nt: TGTGCCAGTAGGATGGACGGTAATGAAAAACTGTTTTTT
j_gene: TRBJ2-7; abundance: NA; v_gene: TRBV3-1/TRBV3-2; d_gene: NA; CDR3aa: CASSQVGEQYF; CDR3nt: TGTGCCAGCAGCCAAGTAGGCGAGCAGTACTTC
j_gene: TRBJ2-3; abundance: NA; v_gene: TRBV7-8; d_gene: NA; CDR3aa: CASSLVAGSDTQYF; CDR3nt: TGTGCCAGCAGCTTAGTAGCAGGGTCAGATACGCAGTATTTT
j_gene: TRBJ2-7; abundance: NA; v_gene: TRBV6-1; d_gene: NA; CDR3aa: CASSEVGGEQYF; CDR3nt: TGTGCCAGCAGTGAAGTGGGAGGCGAGCAGTACTTC
j_gene: TRBJ1-6; abundance: few; v_gene: TRBV6-5; d_gene: TRBD1; CDR3aa: CASTRTGGQNSPLHF; CDR3nt: TGTGCCAGCACTCGGACAGGGGGGCAAAATTCACCCCTCCACTTT
j_gene: TRBJ2-2; abundance: NA; v_gene: TRBV7-3; d_gene: TRBD2; CDR3aa: CASSLSGGAFTGELFF; CDR3nt: TGTGCCAGCAGCTTGAGCGGGGGGGCCTTCACCGGGGAGCTGTTTTTT
j_gene: TRBJ1-3; abundance: NA; v_gene: TRBV19; d_gene: NA; CDR3aa: CASERGGSGNTIYF; CDR3nt: TGTGCCAGTGAAAGAGGTGGCTCTGGAAACACCATATATTTT
j_gene: TRBJ2-1; abundance: once; v_gene: TRBV7-8; d_gene: NA; CDR3aa: CASSLVLAWADEQFF; CDR3nt: TGTGCCAGCAGCTTAGTGCTAGCTTGGGCGGATGAGCAGTTCTTC
j_gene: TRBJ2-3; abundance: NA; v_gene: TRBV12-5; d_gene: TRBD1; CDR3aa: CASGKGGTGQDTQYF; CDR3nt: TGTGCTAGTGGCAAAGGGGGGACAGGGCAAGATACGCAGTATTTT
j_gene: TRBJ2-1; abundance: NA; v_gene: TRBV30; d_gene: NA; CDR3aa: CAWSVPLRVGTRPYNEQFF; CDR3nt: TGTGCCTGGAGTGTACCGCTCAGAGTCGGAACGAGACCCTACAATGAGCAGTTCTTC
j_gene: TRBJ1-3; abundance: NA; v_gene: TRBV30; d_gene: NA; CDR3aa: CAWSAVSGNTIYF; CDR3nt: TGTGCCTGGAGTGCTGTCTCTGGAAACACCATATATTTT
j_gene: TRBJ1-1; abundance: NA; v_gene: TRBV12-2; d_gene: NA; CDR3aa: CASRRKMPEAFF; CDR3nt: TGTGCAAGTCGCCGGAAAATGCCAGAAGCTTTCTTT
j_gene: TRBJ1-2; abundance: NA; v_gene: TRBV27; d_gene: NA; CDR3aa: CASSPDGFLSGYTF; CDR3nt: TGTGCCAGCAGTCCGGACGGGTTCTTGAGCGGCTACACCTTC
j_gene: TRBJ1-1; abundance: NA; v_gene: TRBV20-1; d_gene: TRBD1; CDR3aa: CSASPQGAGTEAFF; CDR3nt: TGCAGTGCTAGTCCGCAGGGGGCAGGCACTGAAGCTTTCTTT
j_gene: TRBJ2-2; abundance: NA; v_gene: TRBV19; d_gene: NA; CDR3aa: CASKESRGWSGELFF; CDR3nt: TGTGCCAGTAAAGAGAGTAGGGGTTGGTCCGGGGAGCTGTTTTTT
j_gene: TRBJ1-3; abundance: NA; v_gene: TRBV30; d_gene: TRBD1; CDR3aa: CAWSVQDRVSGNTIYF; CDR3nt: TGTGCCTGGAGTGTACAAGACAGGGTCTCTGGAAACACCATATATTTT
j_gene: TRBJ1-2; abundance: NA; v_gene: TRBV6-7; d_gene: NA; CDR3aa: CASRRGGTYNYGYTF; CDR3nt: TGTGCCAGCCGAAGAGGGGGTACATATAACTATGGCTACACCTTC
j_gene: TRBJ2-1; abundance: NA; v_gene: TRBV5-5; d_gene: TRBD1; CDR3aa: CASSLRTGGAYNEQFF; CDR3nt: TGTGCCAGCAGCTTGAGGACAGGTGGCGCCTACAATGAGCAGTTCTTC
j_gene: TRBJ2-1; abundance: NA; v_gene: TRBV5-1; d_gene: NA; CDR3aa: CASSLPRGGGNEQFF; CDR3nt: TGCGCCAGCAGCCTCCCCCGGGGAGGGGGGAATGAGCAGTTCTTC
j_gene: TRBJ2-1; abundance: few; v_gene: TRBV7-2; d_gene: TRBD1; CDR3aa: CASSLEGQTEQFF; CDR3nt: TGTGCCAGCAGCTTAGAGGGACAGACTGAGCAGTTCTTC
j_gene: TRBJ1-6; abundance: NA; v_gene: TRBV5-1; d_gene: NA; CDR3aa: CASSGSAGAYSSPLHF; CDR3nt: TGCGCCAGCAGCGGGTCCGCGGGGGCATATAGTTCACCCCTCCACTTT
j_gene: TRBJ2-7; abundance: NA; v_gene: TRBV5-1; d_gene: NA; CDR3aa: CASSPEGGIYEQYF; CDR3nt: TGCGCCAGCAGTCCAGAGGGGGGTATCTACGAGCAGTACTTC
j_gene: TRBJ1-2; abundance: once; v_gene: TRBV6-2/TRBV6-3; d_gene: NA; CDR3aa: CASSRGGQHNYGYTF; CDR3nt: TGTGCCAGCAGCCGAGGTGGACAGCATAACTATGGCTACACCTTC
j_gene: TRBJ2-7; abundance: NA; v_gene: TRBV4-2; d_gene: NA; CDR3aa: CASSQVTLKGSYEQYF; CDR3nt: TGTGCCAGCAGCCAAGTCACCTTGAAGGGCTCCTACGAGCAGTACTTC
j_gene: TRBJ1-2; abundance: NA; v_gene: TRBV2; d_gene: TRBD1; CDR3aa: CASRGQGAGGYTF; CDR3nt: TGTGCCAGCAGGGGACAGGGGGCGGGGGGCTACACCTTC
j_gene: TRBJ2-7; abundance: NA; v_gene: TRBV5-1; d_gene: NA; CDR3aa: CASRQQGGISYEQYF; CDR3nt: TGCGCCAGCAGACAACAGGGGGGGATTTCCTACGAGCAGTACTTC
j_gene: TRBJ1-3; abundance: NA; v_gene: TRBV19; d_gene: NA; CDR3aa: CASSVDRGNTIYF; CDR3nt: TGTGCCAGTAGTGTGGACCGTGGAAACACCATATATTTT
j_gene: TRBJ1-2; abundance: few; v_gene: TRBV7-2; d_gene: NA; CDR3aa: CASSFAGALGYGYTF; CDR3nt: TGTGCCAGCAGCTTCGCAGGGGCGCTCGGGTATGGCTACACCTTC
j_gene: TRBJ2-1; abundance: NA; v_gene: TRBV3-1/TRBV3-2; d_gene: NA; CDR3aa: CASNQRGPGPYNEQFF; CDR3nt: TGTGCCAGCAACCAACGGGGCCCTGGCCCCTACAATGAGCAGTTCTTC